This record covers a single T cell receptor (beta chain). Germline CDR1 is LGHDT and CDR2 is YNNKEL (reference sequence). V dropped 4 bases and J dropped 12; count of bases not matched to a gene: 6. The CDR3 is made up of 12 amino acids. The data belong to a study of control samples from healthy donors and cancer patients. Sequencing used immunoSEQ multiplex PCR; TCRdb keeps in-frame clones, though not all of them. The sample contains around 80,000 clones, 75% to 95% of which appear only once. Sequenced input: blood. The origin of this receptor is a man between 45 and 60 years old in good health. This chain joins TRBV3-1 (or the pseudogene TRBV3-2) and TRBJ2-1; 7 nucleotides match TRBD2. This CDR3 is CASSPRGGMQFF. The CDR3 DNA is TGTGCCAGCAGCCCCCGGGGAGGGATGCAGTTCTTC.